Presented here are 14 T cell receptor beta chains from one specimen sequenced in a study of control samples from healthy donors and cancer patients. Sequenced by immunoSEQ multiplex PCR; TCRdb stores in-frame clones only, minus some. This table holds 120,000 or so clones, 75% to 95% found once. Material for sequencing was blood. The source is a young man in good health.

The chain links TRBV18 to TRBJ1-5; TRBD1 is a possible D gene (5 bases). The CDR3 is 14 residues long. Germline V CDR1 and CDR2: KGHSH, LQKENI. Trimming removed 5 bases from V and 7 bases from J, with 15 bases in between. This CDR3 reads CASSTGTQGQPQHF. The CDR3 DNA follows: TGTGCCAGCTCAACAGGAACCCAGGGACAGCCCCAGCATTTT. Supplemented by reference TRBV18 and TRBJ1-5, the full variable domain reads NAGVMQNPRHLVRRRGQEARLRCSPMKGHSHVYWYRQLPEEGLKFMVYLQKENIIDESGMPKERFSAEFPKEGPSILRIQQVVRGDSAAYFCASSTGTQGQPQHFGDGTRLSIL.

The chain uses TRBV28 and TRBJ1-1; possibly TRBD1 for D (6 bases). CDR1 is MDHEN and CDR2 is SYDVKM in the germline V gene. The germline V and J ends were trimmed by 5 bases and 7 bases, with 17 bases remaining between them. The CDR3 totals 14 residues. The CDR3 sequence: CASSRRGGVIEAFF. The CDR3 coding sequence is TGTGCCAGCAGTCGTCGTGGGGGCGTAATTGAAGCTTTCTTT.

This chain uses TRBV5-5 with TRBJ2-5; no definite D call. The length of the CDR3 is 14 residues. The V gene's germline CDR1 is SGHKS and CDR2 YYEKEE (reference sequence). V lost 0 bases and J lost 2, with 8 bases in between. This chain's CDR3 is CASSLGTEQETQYF. The CDR3, as DNA: TGTGCCAGCAGCTTGGGGACCGAGCAAGAGACCCAGTACTTC.

This sequence joins TRBV7-2 and TRBJ2-7; weak D call: TRBD2 (5 bases). The CDR3 is 13 amino acids. V was pared by 4 bases and J by 6 bases, with 13 bases between. Per the germline V gene, CDR1 is SGHTA and CDR2 is FQGNSA. CDR3 loop: CASSSSGPPEQYV. For the CDR3, the DNA is TGTGCCAGCAGCTCAAGCGGCCCGCCCGAGCAGTACGTC.

J is TRBJ1-4 and V is TRBV6-4; unclear D gene. V was trimmed by 9 bases and J by 8 bases, leaving 19 bases between them. The CDR3 covers 14 residues. Germline CDR1 reads MRHNA; CDR2 reads SNTAGT. The CDR3 here is CASFLGRTREKLFF. As DNA, the CDR3 is TGTGCCAGTTTCTTGGGCAGGACTCGCGAAAAACTGTTTTTT.

The chain uses TRBV30 and TRBJ1-1; perhaps TRBD1 as D (5 bases). V lost 0 bases and J 10 bases, leaving 9 bases between the germline ends. Germline V CDR1 and CDR2: GTSNPN, SVGIG (reference sequence). The CDR3 runs 11 residues. CDR3 in amino acids: CAWSVRDRAFF. DNA of the CDR3: TGTGCCTGGAGTGTACGCGACAGAGCTTTCTTT.

This chain connects TRBV7-3 to TRBJ2-1; D is perhaps TRBD1 (6 bases). Per the germline V gene, CDR1 is SGHTA and CDR2 is FQGTGA. There are 15 residues in the CDR3. V lost 2 bases and J 2 bases, leaving 10 bases between the germline ends. The CDR3 protein is CASSLGAGAYNEQFF. The CDR3 DNA reads as TGTGCCAGCAGCTTAGGGGCAGGGGCCTACAATGAGCAGTTCTTC.

The genes are TRBV7-9 and TRBJ1-2; 9 bases map to TRBD1. V trimming: 6 bases; J trimming: 9 bases; junction bases outside the gene matches: 14. Germline V gene lookup returns CDR1 SEHNR and CDR2 FQNEAQ (reference sequence). This CDR3 comprises 15 residues. CDR3 region: CASRWDREGASRYTF. The DNA for the CDR3 is TGTGCCAGCAGATGGGACAGGGAGGGGGCCTCTCGCTACACCTTC.

The chain joins TRBV12-3 or TRBV12-4 to TRBJ1-2, with a possible D match to TRBD1 (5 bases). The V gene lost 11 bases and the J gene lost 5 bases, with 12 bases spanning the gap. This CDR3 is built from 11 residues. CDR3 loop: CALRQSYGYTF. For the CDR3, the DNA is TGTGCCTTGAGACAGAGTTATGGCTACACCTTC.

The chain has TRBV6-1 and TRBJ2-3; 9 bases agree with TRBD1. CDR3 size: 14 residues. CDR1 MNHNS and CDR2 SASEGT come from the germline V gene. V dropped 1 base and J dropped 4; count of bases not matched to a gene: 0. DNA of the CDR3: TGTGCCAGCAGTGAAGGACAGGGGGCAGATACGCAGTATTTT. Amino acid sequence: CASSEGQGADTQYF.

The chain uses TRBV5-1 and TRBJ1-2, with D unclear. Trimming left V 5 bases short and J 4 bases short, with 12 bases between. The CDR3 extends over 13 amino acids. Germline CDR1 SGHRS, CDR2 YFSETQ. Here the CDR3 DNA reads TGCGCCAGCAGTCGCGACGGAAGCTATGGCTACACCTTC. The encoded protein is CASSRDGSYGYTF. Combining the CDR3 with reference TRBV5-1 and TRBJ1-2 gives the whole variable domain KAGVTQTPRYLIKTRGQQVTLSCSPISGHRSVSWYQQTPGQGLQFLFEYFSETQRNKGNFPGRFSGRQFSNSRSEMNVSTLELGDSALYLCASSRDGSYGYTFGSGTRLTVV.

The V call is TRBV11-2, the J call TRBJ2-5, with TRBD2 matching over 8 bases. CDR3 length equals 14 residues. CDR1 is SGHAT, CDR2 FQNNGV, per germline. J lost 4 bases, V lost 0 bases, and 1 base had no gene match. This CDR3 reads CASSLEGLVETQYF. The DNA for the CDR3 is TGTGCCAGCAGCTTAGAGGGACTAGTAGAGACCCAGTACTTC. The full variable domain, with the rest looked up from reference TRBV11-2 and TRBJ2-5, is EAGVAQSPRYKIIEKRQSVAFWCNPISGHATLYWYQQILGQGPKLLIQFQNNGVVDDSQLPKDRFSAERLKGVDSTLKIQPAKLEDSAVYLCASSLEGLVETQYFGPGTRLLVL.

The chain is built from TRBV28 and TRBJ1-1; D might be TRBD1 (5 bases). From germline, CDR1 is MDHEN and CDR2 SYDVKM. Trimming removed 5 bases at V and 0 bases at J, with 13 bases between. CDR3 size: 15 residues. The DNA for the CDR3 is TGTGCCAGCAGTGGGGGAGGGATAATGAACACTGAAGCTTTCTTT. Translating gives CASSGGGIMNTEAFF.

This clone turned up a few times. The gene calls are TRBV12-3 or TRBV12-4 and TRBJ2-5; 10 nucleotides agree with TRBD1. The CDR3 runs to 13 residues. The junction had 3 bases not matched to a gene; V was cut back by 6 bases and J by 5 bases. CDR3 sequence reads: CASRTGGLETQYF. For the CDR3, the DNA is TGTGCCAGCAGGACAGGGGGCCTGGAGACCCAGTACTTC.